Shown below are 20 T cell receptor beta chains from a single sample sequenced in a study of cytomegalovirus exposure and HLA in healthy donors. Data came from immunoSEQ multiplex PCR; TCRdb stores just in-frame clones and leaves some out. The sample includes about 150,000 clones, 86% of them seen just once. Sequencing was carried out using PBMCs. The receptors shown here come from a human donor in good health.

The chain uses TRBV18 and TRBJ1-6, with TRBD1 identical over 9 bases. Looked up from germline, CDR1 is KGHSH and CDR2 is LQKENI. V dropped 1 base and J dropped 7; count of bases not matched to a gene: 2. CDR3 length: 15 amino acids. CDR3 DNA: TGTGCCAGCTCACCACAGGGACAGGGAAATTCACCCCTCCACTTT. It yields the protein CASSPQGQGNSPLHF.

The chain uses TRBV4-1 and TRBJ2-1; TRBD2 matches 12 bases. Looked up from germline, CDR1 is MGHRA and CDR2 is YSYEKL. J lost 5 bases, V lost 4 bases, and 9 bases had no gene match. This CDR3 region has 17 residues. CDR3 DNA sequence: TGCGCCAGCAGCCGGGGGGGACTAGCGGGTCTGAACAATGAGCAGTTCTTC. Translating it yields CASSRGGLAGLNNEQFF.

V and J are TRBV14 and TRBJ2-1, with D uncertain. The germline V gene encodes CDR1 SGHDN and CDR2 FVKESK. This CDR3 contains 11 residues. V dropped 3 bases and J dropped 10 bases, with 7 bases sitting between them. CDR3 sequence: CASSQVREQFF. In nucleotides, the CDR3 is TGTGCCAGCAGCCAGGTACGGGAGCAGTTCTTC.

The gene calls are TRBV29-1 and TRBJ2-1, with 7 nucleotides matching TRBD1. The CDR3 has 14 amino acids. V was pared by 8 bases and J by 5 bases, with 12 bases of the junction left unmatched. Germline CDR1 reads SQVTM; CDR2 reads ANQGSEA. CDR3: CSIYPGQLNNEQFF. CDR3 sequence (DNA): TGCAGCATCTATCCGGGACAGTTAAACAATGAGCAGTTCTTC.

The CDR3 DNA follows: TGTGCCAGCAGCTGGGATGGTTCTGGGACTTATTCACCCCTCCACTTT. This encodes CASSWDGSGTYSPLHF. The rearrangement joins TRBV5-6 to TRBJ1-6; maybe TRBD1 (5 bases). V lost 3 bases to trimming and J lost 8 bases, with 18 bases between them. Germline CDR1 and CDR2: SGHDT and YYEEEE. The CDR3 runs to 16 residues.

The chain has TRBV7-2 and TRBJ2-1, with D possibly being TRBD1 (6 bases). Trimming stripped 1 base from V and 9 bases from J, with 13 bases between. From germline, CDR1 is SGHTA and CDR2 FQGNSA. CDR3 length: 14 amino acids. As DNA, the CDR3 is TGTGCCAGCAGCTTAGTTGAACAGGGCGGTGAGCAGTTCTTC. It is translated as CASSLVEQGGEQFF.

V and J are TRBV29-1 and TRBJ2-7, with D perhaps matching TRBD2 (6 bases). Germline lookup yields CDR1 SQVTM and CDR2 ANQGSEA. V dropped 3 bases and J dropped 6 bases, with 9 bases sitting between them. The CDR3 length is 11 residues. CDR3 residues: CSVDRGSEQYF. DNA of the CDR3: TGCAGCGTTGATCGGGGGTCCGAGCAGTACTTC.

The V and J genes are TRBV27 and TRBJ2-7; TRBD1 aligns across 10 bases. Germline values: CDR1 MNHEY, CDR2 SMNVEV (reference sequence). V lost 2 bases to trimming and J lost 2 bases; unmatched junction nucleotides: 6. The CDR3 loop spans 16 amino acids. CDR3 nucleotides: TGTGCCAGCAGTTTACACCGGACAGGGGGGACCTACGAGCAGTACTTC. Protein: CASSLHRTGGTYEQYF.

CDR3 coding DNA: TGTGCCAGCAGCTACAGGGGATCAACCCTCGGGGAGCTGTTTTTT. Translation: CASSYRGSTLGELFF. The chain uses TRBV5-6 and TRBJ2-2, with 7 bases that match TRBD1. The CDR3 loop spans 15 amino acids. Trimming cost V 3 bases and J 7 bases; bases outside gene matches: 9. CDR1 and CDR2 (germline): SGHDT, YYEEEE.

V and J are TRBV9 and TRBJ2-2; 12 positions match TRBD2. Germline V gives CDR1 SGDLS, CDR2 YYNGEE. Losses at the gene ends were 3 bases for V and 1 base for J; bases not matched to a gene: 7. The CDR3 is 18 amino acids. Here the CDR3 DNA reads TGTGCCAGCAGCGAGACTAGCGGGGGAATTAAGAACACCGGGGAGCTGTTTTTT. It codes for CASSETSGGIKNTGELFF.

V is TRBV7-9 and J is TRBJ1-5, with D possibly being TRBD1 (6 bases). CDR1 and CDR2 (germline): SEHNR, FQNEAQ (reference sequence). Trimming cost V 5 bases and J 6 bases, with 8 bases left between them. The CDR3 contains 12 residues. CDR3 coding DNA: TGTGCCAGCAGCCCACAGGGTCAGCCCCAGCATTTT. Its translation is CASSPQGQPQHF. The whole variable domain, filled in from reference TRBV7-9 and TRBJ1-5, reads DTGVSQNPRHKITKRGQNVTFRCDPISEHNRLYWYRQTLGQGPEFLTYFQNEAQLEKSRLLSDRFSAERPKGSFSTLEIQRTEQGDSAMYLCASSPQGQPQHFGDGTRLSIL.

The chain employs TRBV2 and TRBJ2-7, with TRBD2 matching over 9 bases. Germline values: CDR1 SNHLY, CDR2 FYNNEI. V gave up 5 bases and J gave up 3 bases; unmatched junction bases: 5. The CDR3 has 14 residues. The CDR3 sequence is CASSLAGADYEQYF. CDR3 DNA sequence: TGTGCCAGCAGTTTAGCGGGAGCGGACTACGAGCAGTACTTC. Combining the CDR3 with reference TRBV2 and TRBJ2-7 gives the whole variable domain EPEVTQTPSHQVTQMGQEVILRCVPISNHLYFYWYRQILGQKVEFLVSFYNNEISEKSEIFDDQFSVERPDGSNFTLKIRSTKLEDSAMYFCASSLAGADYEQYFGPGTRLTVT.

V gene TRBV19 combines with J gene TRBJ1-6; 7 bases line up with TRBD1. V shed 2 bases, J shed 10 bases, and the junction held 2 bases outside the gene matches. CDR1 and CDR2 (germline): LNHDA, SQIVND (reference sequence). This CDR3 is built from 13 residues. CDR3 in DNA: TGTGCCAGTAGTATACCACAGGGGTCACCCCTCCACTTT. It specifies CASSIPQGSPLHF.

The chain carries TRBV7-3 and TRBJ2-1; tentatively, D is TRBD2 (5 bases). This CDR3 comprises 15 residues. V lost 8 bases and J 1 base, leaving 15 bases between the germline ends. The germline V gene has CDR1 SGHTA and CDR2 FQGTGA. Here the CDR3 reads CASGPRLASYNEQFF. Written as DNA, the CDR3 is TGTGCCAGCGGCCCTCGGCTAGCTTCCTACAATGAGCAGTTCTTC.

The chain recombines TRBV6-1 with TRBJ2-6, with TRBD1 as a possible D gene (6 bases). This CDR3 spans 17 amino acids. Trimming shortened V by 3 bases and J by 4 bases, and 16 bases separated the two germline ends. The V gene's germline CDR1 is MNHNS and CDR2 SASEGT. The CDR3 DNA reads TGTGCCAGCAGTGACGTGCAGGGGTCGTCGGGGGCCAACGTCCTGACTTTC. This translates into CASSDVQGSSGANVLTF.

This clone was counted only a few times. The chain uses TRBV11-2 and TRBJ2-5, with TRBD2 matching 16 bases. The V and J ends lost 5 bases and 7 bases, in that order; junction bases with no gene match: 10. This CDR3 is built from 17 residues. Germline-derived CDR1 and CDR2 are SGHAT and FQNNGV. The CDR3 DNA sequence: TGTGCCAGCAGCCCGGGACTAGCGGGAGGGCCGTCTGGGACCCAGTACTTC. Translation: CASSPGLAGGPSGTQYF.

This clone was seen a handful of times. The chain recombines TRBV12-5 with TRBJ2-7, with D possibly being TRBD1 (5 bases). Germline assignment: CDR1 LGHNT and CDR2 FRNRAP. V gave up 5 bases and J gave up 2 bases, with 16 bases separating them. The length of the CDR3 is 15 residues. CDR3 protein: CASGPGWGRPYEQYF. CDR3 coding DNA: TGTGCTAGTGGTCCCGGATGGGGCAGACCCTACGAGCAGTACTTC.

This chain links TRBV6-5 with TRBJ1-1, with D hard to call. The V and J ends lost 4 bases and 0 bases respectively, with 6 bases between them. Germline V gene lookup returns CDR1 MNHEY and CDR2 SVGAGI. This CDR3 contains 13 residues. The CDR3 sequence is CASSFSMNTEAFF. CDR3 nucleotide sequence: TGTGCCAGCAGTTTTTCAATGAACACTGAAGCTTTCTTT.

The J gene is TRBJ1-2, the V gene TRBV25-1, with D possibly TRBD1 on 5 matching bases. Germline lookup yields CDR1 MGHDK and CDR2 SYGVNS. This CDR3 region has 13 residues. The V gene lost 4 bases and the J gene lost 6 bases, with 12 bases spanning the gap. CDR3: CASSASRTNGYTF. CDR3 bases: TGTGCCAGCAGTGCTTCCAGGACAAATGGCTACACCTTC.

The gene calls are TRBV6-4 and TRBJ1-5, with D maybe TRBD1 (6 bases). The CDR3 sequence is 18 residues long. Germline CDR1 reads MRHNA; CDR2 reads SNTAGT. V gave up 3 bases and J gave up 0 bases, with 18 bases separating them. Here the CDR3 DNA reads TGTGCCAGCAGTGATGAGGACAGCAGGATTTATAGCAATCAGCCCCAGCATTTT. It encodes CASSDEDSRIYSNQPQHF.